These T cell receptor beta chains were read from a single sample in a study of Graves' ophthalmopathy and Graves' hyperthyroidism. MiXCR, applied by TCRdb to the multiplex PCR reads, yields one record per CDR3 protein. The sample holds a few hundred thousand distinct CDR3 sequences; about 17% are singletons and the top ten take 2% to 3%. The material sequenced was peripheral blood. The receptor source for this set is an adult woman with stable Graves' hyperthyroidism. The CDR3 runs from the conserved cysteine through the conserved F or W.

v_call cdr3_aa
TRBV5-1 CASSRNLRVDTGELFF
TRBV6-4 CASSEEGKTQYF
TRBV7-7 CASSLEAGGTYEQYF
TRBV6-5 CASSYSLTGVETQYF
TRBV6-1 CASSRQGGDTEAFF
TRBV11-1 CASSNDRGYSNQPQHF
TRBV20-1 CSAKDPGWISREQYF
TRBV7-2 CASSLYGRDTGELFF
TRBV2 CASSTGGGEQYF
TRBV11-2 CASSSGIYEQYF
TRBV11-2 CASRDPYEQYF
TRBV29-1 CSVHPGTGVGEAFF
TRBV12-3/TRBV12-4 CASSPGTGGYGYEQYF
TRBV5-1 CASSLDRGPRGYTF
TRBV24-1 CATKSGGHPGELFF
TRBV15 CATSRPDRVRTGANVLTF
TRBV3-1 CASSQEGHEQYF
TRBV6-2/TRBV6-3 CASSPGEETQYF
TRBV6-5 CASSRLAERYEQYF
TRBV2 CASSALFKGGEQYF
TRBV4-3 CASSQDLTSSAQPQHF
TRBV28 CASSPTSAVETQYF
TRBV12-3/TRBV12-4 CASTSSGSNQPQHF
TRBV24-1 CATSDPAGNSNQPQHF
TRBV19 CASYSLGELFF
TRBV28 CASSLGRENYGYTF
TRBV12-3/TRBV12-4 CASRLTESGYTF
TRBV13 CASSPRSGGDYEQYF
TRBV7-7 CASSRTDYQEGLGGELFF
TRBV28 CATGPLEQYF
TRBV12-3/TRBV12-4 CASRPFRGNTEAFF
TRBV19 CASSRRPFYGYTF
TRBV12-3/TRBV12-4 CASSLGSNDEQYF
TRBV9 CASSPHGGTYEQYF
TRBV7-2 CASSNQGAAGELFF
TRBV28 CASSEALALPYEQYF
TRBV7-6 CASSYTGTGGAEQYF
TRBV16 CASSPRQAMNTEAFF
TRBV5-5 CASSSLGRLNTEAFF
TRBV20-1 CSARIGPEIYGYTF
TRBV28 CASSSAGGRDHTF
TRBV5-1 CASNLGAFQETQYF
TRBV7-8 CASRERQGTYEQYF
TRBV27 CASSIYSGLFYEQYF
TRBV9 CASSVGQGGSPLHF
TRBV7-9 CASSSRLVGDNEQFF
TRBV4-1 CASSLAEDPTYEQYF
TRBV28 CASSLPGVSNQPQHF
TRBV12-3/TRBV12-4 CASRASDQSSYEQYF
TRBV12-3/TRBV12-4 CASSLAQRLHEQYF
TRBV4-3 CASSQEGLADSYEQYF
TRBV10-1 CAATGAPKYEQYF
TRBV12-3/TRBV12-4 CASTPQKGETQYF
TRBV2 CASTEQGANQPQHF
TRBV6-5 CASSYSADQETQYF
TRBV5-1 CASSLGQEDQPQHF